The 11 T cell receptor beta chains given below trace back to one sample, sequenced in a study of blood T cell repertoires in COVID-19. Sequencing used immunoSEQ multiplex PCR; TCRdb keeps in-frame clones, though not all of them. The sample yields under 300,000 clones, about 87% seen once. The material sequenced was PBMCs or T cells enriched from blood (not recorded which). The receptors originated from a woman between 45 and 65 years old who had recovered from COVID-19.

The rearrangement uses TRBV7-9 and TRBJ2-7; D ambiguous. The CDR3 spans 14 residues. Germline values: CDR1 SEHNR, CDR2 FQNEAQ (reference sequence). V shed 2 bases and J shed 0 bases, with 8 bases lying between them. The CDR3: CASSLSRSSYEQYF. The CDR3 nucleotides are TGTGCCAGCAGCTTATCCAGGTCCTCCTACGAGCAGTACTTC.

The CDR3 reads CASTHLGRDTEAFF. The CDR3 DNA is TGTGCCAGCACCCATTTGGGGCGAGACACTGAAGCTTTCTTT. The genes are TRBV6-5 and TRBJ1-1; possible D gene TRBD1, 5 bases. Trimming pared 7 bases from V and 3 bases from J, leaving 15 bases between. CDR1 and CDR2 from the germline V gene are MNHEY and SVGAGI. The CDR3 spans 14 residues.

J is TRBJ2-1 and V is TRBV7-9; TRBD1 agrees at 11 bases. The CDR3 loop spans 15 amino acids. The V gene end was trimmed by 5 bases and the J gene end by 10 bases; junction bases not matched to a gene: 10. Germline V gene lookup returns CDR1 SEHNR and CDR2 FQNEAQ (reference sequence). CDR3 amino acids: CASSQGTGGEGEQFF. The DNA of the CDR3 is TGTGCCAGCAGCCAAGGGACAGGGGGAGAGGGGGAGCAGTTCTTC.

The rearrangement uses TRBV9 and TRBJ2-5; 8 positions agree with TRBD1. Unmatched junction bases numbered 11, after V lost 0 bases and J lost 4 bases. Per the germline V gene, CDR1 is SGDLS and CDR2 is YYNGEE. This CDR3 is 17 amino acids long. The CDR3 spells CASSVEGTGLGGETQYF. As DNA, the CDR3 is TGTGCCAGCAGCGTAGAGGGGACAGGTTTAGGAGGAGAGACCCAGTACTTC.

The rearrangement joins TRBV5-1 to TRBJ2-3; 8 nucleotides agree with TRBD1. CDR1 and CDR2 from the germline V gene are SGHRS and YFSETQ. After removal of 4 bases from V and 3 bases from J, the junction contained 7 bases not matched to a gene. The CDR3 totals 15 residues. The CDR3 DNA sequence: TGCGCCAGCAGCCTAGACGGACAGGGAACAGATACGCAGTATTTT. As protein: CASSLDGQGTDTQYF. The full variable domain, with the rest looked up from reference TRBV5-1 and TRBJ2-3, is KAGVTQTPRYLIKTRGQQVTLSCSPISGHRSVSWYQQTPGQGLQFLFEYFSETQRNKGNFPGRFSGRQFSNSRSEMNVSTLELGDSALYLCASSLDGQGTDTQYFGPGTRLTVL.

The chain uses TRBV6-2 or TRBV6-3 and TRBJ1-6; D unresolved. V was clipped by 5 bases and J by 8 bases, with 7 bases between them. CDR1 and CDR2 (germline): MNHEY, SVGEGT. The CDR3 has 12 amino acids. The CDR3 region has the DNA TGTGCCAGCAGTACCGGGGATTCACCCCTCCACTTT. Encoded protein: CASSTGDSPLHF.

CDR3 in DNA: TGCGCCAGCAGGGGGGACAGTGAAAAACTGTTTTTT. Its translation: CASRGDSEKLFF. This chain links TRBV5-1 with TRBJ1-4; 7 positions match TRBD1. This CDR3 comprises 12 residues. Per the germline V gene, CDR1 is SGHRS and CDR2 is YFSETQ. The V gene end was trimmed by 5 bases and the J gene end by 7 bases; junction bases not matched to a gene: 2.

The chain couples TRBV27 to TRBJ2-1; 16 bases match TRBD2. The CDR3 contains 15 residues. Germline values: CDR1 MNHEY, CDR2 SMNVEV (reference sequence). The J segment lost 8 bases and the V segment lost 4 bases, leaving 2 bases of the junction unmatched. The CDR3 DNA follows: TGTGCCAGCAGTTCCGGGACTAGCGGGAGGGATGAGCAGTTCTTC. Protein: CASSSGTSGRDEQFF.

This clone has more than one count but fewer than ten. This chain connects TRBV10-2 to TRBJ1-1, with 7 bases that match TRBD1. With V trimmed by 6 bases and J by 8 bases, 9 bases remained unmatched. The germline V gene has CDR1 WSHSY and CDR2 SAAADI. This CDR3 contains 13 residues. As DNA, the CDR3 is TGCGCCAGCAGGGGAGACAGGGCCCGGGAAGCTTTCTTT. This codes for CASRGDRAREAFF.

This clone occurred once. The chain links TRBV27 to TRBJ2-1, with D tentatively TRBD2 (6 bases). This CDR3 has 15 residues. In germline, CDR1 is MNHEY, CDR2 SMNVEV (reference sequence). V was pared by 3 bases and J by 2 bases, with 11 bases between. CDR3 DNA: TGTGCCAGCAGTTTCGGACTAACCGCCTACAATGAGCAGTTCTTC. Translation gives CASSFGLTAYNEQFF.

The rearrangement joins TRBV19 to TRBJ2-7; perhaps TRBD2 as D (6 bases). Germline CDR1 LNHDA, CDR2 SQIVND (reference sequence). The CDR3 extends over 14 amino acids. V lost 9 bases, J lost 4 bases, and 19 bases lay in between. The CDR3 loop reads CASSGSLAGYEQYF. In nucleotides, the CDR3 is TGTGCCAGCTCCGGGAGTCTAGCAGGTTACGAGCAGTACTTC.